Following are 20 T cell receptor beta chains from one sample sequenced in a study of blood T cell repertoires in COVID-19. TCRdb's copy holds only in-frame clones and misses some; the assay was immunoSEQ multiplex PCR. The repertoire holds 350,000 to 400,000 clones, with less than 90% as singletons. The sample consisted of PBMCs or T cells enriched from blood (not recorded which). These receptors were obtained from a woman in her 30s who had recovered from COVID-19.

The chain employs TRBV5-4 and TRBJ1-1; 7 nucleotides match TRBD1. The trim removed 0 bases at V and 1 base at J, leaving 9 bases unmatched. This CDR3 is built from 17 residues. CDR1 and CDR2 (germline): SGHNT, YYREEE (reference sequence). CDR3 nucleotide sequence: TGTGCCAGCAGCTTGGAGCTCGGGGCAGGGGGGAACACTGAAGCTTTCTTT. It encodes CASSLELGAGGNTEAFF.

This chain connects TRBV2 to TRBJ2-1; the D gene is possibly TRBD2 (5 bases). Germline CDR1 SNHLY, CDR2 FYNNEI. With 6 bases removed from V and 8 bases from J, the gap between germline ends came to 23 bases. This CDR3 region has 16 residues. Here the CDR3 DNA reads TGTGCCAGCAGGGACCCCCGGGGTAGCACAAAGGATGAGCAGTTCTTC. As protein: CASRDPRGSTKDEQFF.

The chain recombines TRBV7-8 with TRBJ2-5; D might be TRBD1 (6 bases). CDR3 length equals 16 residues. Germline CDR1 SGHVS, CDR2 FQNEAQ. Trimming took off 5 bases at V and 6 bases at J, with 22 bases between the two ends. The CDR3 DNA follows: TGTGCCAGCAGCACGACTTCCAGGGGAAATTCGAAGACCCAGTACTTC. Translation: CASSTTSRGNSKTQYF.

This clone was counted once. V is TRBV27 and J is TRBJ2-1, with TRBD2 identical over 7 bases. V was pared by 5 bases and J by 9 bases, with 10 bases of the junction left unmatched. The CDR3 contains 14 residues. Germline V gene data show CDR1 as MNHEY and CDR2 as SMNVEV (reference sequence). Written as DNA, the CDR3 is TGTGCCAGCAGTGGAAGCGGGACTACCGGTGAGCAGTTCTTC. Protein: CASSGSGTTGEQFF.

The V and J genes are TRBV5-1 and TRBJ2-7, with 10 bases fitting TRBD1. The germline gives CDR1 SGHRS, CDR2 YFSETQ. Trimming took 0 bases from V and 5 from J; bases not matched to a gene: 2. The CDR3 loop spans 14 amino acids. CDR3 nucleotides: TGCGCCAGCAGCTTGGGGACAGGGGGGGACGAGCAGTACTTC. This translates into CASSLGTGGDEQYF.

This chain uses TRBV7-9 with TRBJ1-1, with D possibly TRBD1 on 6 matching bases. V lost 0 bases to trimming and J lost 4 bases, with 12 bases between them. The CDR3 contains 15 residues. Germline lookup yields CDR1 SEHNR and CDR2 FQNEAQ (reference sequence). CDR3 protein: CASSLAAHRATEAFF. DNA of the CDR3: TGTGCCAGCAGCTTAGCCGCGCACAGGGCCACTGAAGCTTTCTTT.

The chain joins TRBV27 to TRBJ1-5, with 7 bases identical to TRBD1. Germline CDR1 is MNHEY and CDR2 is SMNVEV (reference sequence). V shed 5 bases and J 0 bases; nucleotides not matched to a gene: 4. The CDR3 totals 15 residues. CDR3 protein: CASSLGTDSNQPQHF. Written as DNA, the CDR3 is TGTGCCAGCAGTCTAGGGACAGATAGCAATCAGCCCCAGCATTTT.

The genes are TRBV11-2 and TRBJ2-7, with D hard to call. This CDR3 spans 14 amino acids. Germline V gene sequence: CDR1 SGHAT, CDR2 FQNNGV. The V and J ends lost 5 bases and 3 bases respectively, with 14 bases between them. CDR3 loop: CASSLTEIGYEQYF. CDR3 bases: TGTGCCAGCAGCCTTACAGAGATTGGCTACGAGCAGTACTTC.

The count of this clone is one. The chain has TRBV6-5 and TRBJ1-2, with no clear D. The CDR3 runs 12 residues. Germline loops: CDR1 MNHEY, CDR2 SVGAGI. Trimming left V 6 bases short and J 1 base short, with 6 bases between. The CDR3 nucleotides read TGTGCCAGCAGCAAAATTAACTATGGCTACACCTTC. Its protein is CASSKINYGYTF.

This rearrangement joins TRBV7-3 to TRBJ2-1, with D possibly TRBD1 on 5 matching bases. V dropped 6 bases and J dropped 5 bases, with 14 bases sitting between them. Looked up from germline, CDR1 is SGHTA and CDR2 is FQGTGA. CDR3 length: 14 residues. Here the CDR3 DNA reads TGTGCCAGCAGTACATTTGGGGCAGACAATGAGCAGTTCTTC. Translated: CASSTFGADNEQFF.

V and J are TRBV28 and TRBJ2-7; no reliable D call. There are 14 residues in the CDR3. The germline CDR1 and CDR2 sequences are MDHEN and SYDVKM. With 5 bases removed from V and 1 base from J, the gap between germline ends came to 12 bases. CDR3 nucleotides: TGTGCCAGCAGTATTGACAAGGTTTCCTACGAGCAGTACTTC. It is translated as CASSIDKVSYEQYF.

CDR3 sequence: CARGTSGDGADTQYF. In DNA, the CDR3 is TGTGCCAGGGGGACTAGCGGGGATGGGGCAGATACGCAGTATTTT. V usage is TRBV7-9 and J usage is TRBJ2-3; the match to TRBD2 covers 13 bases. J was trimmed by 4 bases and V by 9 bases; bases with no gene match: 7. CDR1 SEHNR and CDR2 FQNEAQ come from the germline V gene (reference sequence). The CDR3 totals 15 residues.

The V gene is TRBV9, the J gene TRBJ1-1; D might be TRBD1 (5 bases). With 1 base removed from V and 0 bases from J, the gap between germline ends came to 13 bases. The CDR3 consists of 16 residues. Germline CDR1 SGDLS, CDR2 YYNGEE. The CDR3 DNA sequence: TGTGCCAGCAGCGTAAGTTCCGGGACTATGAACACTGAAGCTTTCTTT. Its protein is CASSVSSGTMNTEAFF.

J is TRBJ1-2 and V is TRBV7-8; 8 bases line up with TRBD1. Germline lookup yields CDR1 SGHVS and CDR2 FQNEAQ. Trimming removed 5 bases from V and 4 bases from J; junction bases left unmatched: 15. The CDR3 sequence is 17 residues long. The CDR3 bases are TGTGCCAGCAGCCTCGACAGGGGATGGAATGTGGGCTATGGCTACACCTTC. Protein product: CASSLDRGWNVGYGYTF.

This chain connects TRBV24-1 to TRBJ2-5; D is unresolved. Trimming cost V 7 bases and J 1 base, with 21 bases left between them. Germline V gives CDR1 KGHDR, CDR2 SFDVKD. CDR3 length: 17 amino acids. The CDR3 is CATSNSWPPAVQETQYF. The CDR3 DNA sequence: TGTGCCACCAGCAATTCCTGGCCGCCGGCGGTCCAAGAGACCCAGTACTTC.

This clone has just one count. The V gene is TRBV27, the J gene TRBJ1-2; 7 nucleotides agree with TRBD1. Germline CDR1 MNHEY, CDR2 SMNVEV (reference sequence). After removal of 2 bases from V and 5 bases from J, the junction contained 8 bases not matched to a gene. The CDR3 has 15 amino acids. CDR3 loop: CASSLSGGQQYGYTF. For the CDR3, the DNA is TGTGCCAGCAGTTTAAGCGGGGGACAGCAGTATGGCTACACCTTC.

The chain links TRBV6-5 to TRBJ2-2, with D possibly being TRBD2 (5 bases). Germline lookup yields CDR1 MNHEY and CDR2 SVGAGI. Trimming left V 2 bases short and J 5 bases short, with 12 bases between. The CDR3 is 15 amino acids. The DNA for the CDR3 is TGTGCCAGCAGTTACGAGGGTAGGAGAACCGGGGAGCTGTTTTTT. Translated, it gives CASSYEGRRTGELFF.

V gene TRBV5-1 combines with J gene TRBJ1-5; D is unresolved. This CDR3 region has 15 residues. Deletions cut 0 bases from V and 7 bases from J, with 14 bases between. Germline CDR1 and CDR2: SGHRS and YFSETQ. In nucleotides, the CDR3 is TGCGCCAGCAGCTTGGGAGGGTTCGAAGAACAGCCCCAGCATTTT. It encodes CASSLGGFEEQPQHF.

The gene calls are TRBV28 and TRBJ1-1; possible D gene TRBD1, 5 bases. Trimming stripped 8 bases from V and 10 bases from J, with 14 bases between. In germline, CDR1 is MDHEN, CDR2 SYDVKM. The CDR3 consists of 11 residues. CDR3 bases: TGTGCCAGCGGAGACAGCCCTCCAGCTTTCTTT. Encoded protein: CASGDSPPAFF.

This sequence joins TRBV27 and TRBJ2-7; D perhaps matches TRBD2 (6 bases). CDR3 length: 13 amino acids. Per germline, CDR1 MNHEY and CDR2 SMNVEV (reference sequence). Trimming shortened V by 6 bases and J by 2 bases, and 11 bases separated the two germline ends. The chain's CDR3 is CASSTSGAYEQYF. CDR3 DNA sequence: TGTGCCAGCAGCACTTCGGGAGCCTACGAGCAGTACTTC.